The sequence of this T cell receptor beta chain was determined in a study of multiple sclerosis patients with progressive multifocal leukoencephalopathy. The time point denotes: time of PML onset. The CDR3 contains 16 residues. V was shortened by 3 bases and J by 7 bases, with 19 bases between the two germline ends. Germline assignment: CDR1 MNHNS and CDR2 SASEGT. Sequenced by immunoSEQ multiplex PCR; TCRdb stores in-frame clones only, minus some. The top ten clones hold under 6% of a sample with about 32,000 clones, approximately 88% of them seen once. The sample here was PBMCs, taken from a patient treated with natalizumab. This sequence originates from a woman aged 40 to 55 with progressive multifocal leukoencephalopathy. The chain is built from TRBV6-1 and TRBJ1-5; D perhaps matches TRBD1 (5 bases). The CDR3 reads CASSEYPGGTEQPQHF. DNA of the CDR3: TGTGCCAGCAGTGAGTACCCCGGGGGTACAGAGCAGCCCCAGCATTTT.